This section outlines one TCR beta chain sequence together with its context. Its cognate antigen has yet to be identified. One base away there is no much larger clone; base qualities are not given. The ophthalmopathy patients had moderately to severely active disease, with a Clinical Activity Score of 3 or higher, a NOSPECS grade of 4 or higher, and a disease duration of less than 3 months. Patients were excluded if they had other autoimmune diseases, uncontrolled infections, pregnancy or lactation. Diagnosis relied on clinical symptoms, serum thyroxine, TRAb, thyroid ultrasound and orbital computed tomography. PBMCs were isolated from 10 ml of fresh peripheral blood by Ficoll-Paque density gradient centrifugation. Total RNA was extracted with Trizol reagent and quality-checked on an Agilent 2100 Bioanalyzer. The sample is drawn from a study of Graves' ophthalmopathy and Graves' hyperthyroidism (dated by TCRdb to about 2018). A note on the overall study: Peripheral blood samples were taken at the time of initial diagnosis, before any treatment was given. The roughly 91 discovery patients were randomly divided into training and test sets at a 7:3 ratio. The independent validation cohort included approximately 19 hyperthyroidism patients plus 17 patients who later progressed from hyperthyroidism to ophthalmopathy. To explore V-J signatures that separate ophthalmopathy from hyperthyroidism, a discovery set of about a hundred patients was enrolled, consisting of about 45 with ophthalmopathy and approximately 60 with stable hyperthyroidism. After sampling, hyperthyroidism patients received methimazole starting at 30 mg daily, and ophthalmopathy patients received high-dose intravenous methylprednisolone. The study used signatures of the TCR beta repertoire to tell Graves' ophthalmopathy apart from Graves' hyperthyroidism and to predict which patients would progress to ophthalmopathy. In more than five hyperthyroidism patients, the T-cell repertoires found in thyroid tissue were compared with those found in blood. In total, under 150 blood samples were TCR-sequenced: approximately 42 ophthalmopathy, under 80 hyperthyroidism and roughly 17 hyperthyroidism-to-ophthalmopathy patients. Points the paper makes about the study in general: Sample size was not predetermined statistically, and investigators were not blinded to group allocation. In validation, the model predicted ophthalmopathy progression with about 70% sensitivity and 72.22% specificity; roughly 11 predicted patients were CT-confirmed with GO in a median of approximately 6.5 months. Most of the expanded thyroid clonotypes with a frequency above 0.001 were also detected in blood, and it was suggested that the thyroid immune response may be reflected by blood repertoires. In cross-validation, the 13-signature model distinguished ophthalmopathy from stable hyperthyroidism with just over 85% sensitivity and 81.08% specificity, and in the test set the corresponding values were 80% and 75%.

For repertoire sequencing, the TCR beta CDR3 regions were amplified from RNA transcripts. HTBI primers and the Qiagen OneStep RT-PCR kit were used in a first-round RT-PCR, which was followed by a second-round multiplex PCR, size selection and purification. Sequencing of the libraries was carried out on an Illumina HiSeq2000 in paired-end mode with 100 bp reads. Per the original workflow: SOAPnuke was used for read processing, and reads with adapters, uncalled bases, a mean Phred below 15, or no exact constant-primer or identifier match were discarded. COPE v1.2.5 was used to merge the high-quality paired reads. Unique nucleotide sequences were defined as clonotypes and aligned to IMGT TRB V, D and J references using MiTCR v1.1. The analysis was limited to V-J combinations with a frequency above 0.0001, which together covered 99.2% of repertoires. A TCR clonal expansion and chaos score per V-J combination was defined as the ratio of F50 clonal expansion to chaos observed in the TCRdist matrix. Welch's t-statistics and random forest were used to narrow the features down to more than 10 V-J combinations, which were then fed into a naive Bayes classifier. The similarity between thyroid and blood repertoires was quantified using the Morisita-Horn index. In TCRdb, the public reads were trimmed at Q25 with fastp and aligned with MiXCR, with productive beta chains retained. Rows are unified per CDR3 protein, each entry keeping the most common DNA and genes. TCRdb, not the authors, supplied the V and J calls. This sample lists 150,000 or so distinct CDR3 sequences; roughly two fifths were detected once. The top ten constitute 7.5% to 10% of the sample.

Taken from cysteine to phenylalanine, the CDR3 has 12 residues. Only the CDR3 portion is preserved as DNA: 36 bases, with reading frame beginning at the first base. V lost 4 bases and J lost 4 bases; the stretch between them is 7 bases long. The germline V gene specifies MDHEN as CDR1 and SYDVKM as CDR2. This chain joins TRBV28 to TRBJ2-5, with the D gene call left open. The origin of this receptor is a man aged 25-45 years with Graves' ophthalmopathy. Donor details come from another sample of the same person, matched by shared clones. The sample comprised peripheral blood. The CDR3 reads CASSSVRETQYF. The nucleotide sequence reads TGTGCCAGCAGTTCAGTGCGAGAGACCCAGTACTTC.